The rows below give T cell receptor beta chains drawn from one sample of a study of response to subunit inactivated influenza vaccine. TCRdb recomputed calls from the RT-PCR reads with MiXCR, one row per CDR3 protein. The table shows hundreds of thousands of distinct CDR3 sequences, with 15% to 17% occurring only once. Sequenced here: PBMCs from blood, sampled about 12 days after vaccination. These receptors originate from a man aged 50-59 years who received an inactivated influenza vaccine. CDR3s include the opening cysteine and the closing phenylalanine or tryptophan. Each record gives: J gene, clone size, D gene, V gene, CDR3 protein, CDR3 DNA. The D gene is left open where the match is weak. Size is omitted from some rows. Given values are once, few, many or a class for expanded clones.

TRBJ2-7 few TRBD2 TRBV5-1 CASTLNSGRPGSYEQYF TGCGCCAGCACACTAAATAGCGGGAGGCCCGGCTCCTACGAGCAGTACTTC
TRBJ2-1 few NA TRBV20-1 CSARGLGRFYNEQFF TGCAGTGCTAGAGGACTAGGTCGATTTTACAATGAGCAGTTCTTC
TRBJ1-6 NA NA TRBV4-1 CASSQDYRPVGVLNSPLHF TGCGCCAGCAGCCAAGATTACCGTCCAGTGGGCGTCCTGAATTCACCCCTCCACTTT
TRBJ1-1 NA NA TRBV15 CATSRDSQTNTEAFF TGTGCCACCAGCAGAGATTCACAGACGAACACTGAAGCTTTCTTT
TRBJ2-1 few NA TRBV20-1 CSALGTSSYNEQFF TGCAGTGCCTTGGGGACGAGCTCCTACAATGAGCAGTTCTTC
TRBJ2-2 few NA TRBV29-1 CSVGLTVPGELFF TGCAGCGTCGGACTGACGGTCCCCGGGGAGCTGTTTTTT
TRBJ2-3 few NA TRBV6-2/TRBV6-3 CASSYFRADTQYF TGTGCCAGCAGTTACTTCAGAGCAGATACGCAGTATTTT
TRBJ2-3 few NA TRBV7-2 CASRRGGVTDTQYF TGTGCCAGCAGACGCGGGGGCGTCACAGATACGCAGTATTTT
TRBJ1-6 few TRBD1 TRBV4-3 CASSQKYDRVYNSPLHF TGCGCCAGCAGCCAAAAGTACGACAGGGTGTATAATTCACCCCTCCACTTT
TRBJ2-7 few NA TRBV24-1 CATGRGLCYEQYF TGTGCCACCGGGAGGGGGCTTTGCTACGAGCAGTACTTC